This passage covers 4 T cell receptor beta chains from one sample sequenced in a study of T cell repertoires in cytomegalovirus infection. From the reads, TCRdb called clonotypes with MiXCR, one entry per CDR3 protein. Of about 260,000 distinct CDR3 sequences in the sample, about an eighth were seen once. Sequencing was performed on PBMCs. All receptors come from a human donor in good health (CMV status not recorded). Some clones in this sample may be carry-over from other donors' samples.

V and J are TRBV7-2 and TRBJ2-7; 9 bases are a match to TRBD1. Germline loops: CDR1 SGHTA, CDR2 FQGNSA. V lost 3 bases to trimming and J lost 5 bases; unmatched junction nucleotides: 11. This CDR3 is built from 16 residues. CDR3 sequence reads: CASSFTGGGGINEQYF. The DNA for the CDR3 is TGTGCCAGCAGCTTCACAGGGGGCGGGGGAATCAACGAGCAGTACTTC.

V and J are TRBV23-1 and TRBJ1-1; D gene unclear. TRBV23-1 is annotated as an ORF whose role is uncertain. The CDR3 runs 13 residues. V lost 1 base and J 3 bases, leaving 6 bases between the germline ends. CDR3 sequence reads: CASSQYSDTEAFF. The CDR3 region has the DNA TGCGCCAGCAGTCAATATAGTGACACTGAAGCTTTCTTT.

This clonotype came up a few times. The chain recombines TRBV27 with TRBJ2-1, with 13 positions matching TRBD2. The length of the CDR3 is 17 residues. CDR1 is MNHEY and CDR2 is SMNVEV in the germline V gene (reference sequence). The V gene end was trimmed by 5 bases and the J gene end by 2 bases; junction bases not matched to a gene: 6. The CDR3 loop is CASSPSTSGRAYNEQFF. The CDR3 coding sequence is TGTGCCAGCAGTCCCTCTACTAGCGGGAGGGCCTACAATGAGCAGTTCTTC.

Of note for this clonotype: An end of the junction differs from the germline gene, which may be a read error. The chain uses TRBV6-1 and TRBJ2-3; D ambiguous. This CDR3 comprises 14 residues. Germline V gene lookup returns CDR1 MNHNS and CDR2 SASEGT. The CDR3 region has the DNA TGTGTCAGCAGTGTAAGACCCAGCCCTGATACGCAGTATTTT. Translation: CVSSVRPSPDTQYF.